The clone carrying this T cell receptor beta chain turned up a few times. Its cognate antigen is unknown. This sample stems from a study of T cell responses to AZD1222 COVID-19 vaccine. Study observations and caveats: White British ancestry dominated among donors, who included more females, and clonal diversity was possibly underestimated. Spike-spanning, vaccine-associated CD4 TCRs were dominant at 160-218 and 743-854.

The data were produced by immunoSEQ multiplex PCR, yet TCRdb's version contains in-frame clones alone and is incomplete. The sample holds tens of thousands of clones; 87% are singletons and the top ten take about 9.9%. This CDR3 contains 14 residues. Between the trimmed V and J ends, which lost 6 bases and 10 bases, there was a span of 16 bases. Germline V CDR1 and CDR2: MRHNA, SNTAGT. The sample in question was peripheral blood, obtained 28 days after the second AZD1222 dose. This TCR was sampled from an adult who received the AZD1222 COVID-19 vaccine. V is TRBV6-4 and J is TRBJ1-6; weak D call: TRBD1 (5 bases). As DNA, the CDR3 is TGTGCCAGCAGCGGGGGGTGGGGATCATCACCCCTCCACTTT. This codes for CASSGGWGSSPLHF.